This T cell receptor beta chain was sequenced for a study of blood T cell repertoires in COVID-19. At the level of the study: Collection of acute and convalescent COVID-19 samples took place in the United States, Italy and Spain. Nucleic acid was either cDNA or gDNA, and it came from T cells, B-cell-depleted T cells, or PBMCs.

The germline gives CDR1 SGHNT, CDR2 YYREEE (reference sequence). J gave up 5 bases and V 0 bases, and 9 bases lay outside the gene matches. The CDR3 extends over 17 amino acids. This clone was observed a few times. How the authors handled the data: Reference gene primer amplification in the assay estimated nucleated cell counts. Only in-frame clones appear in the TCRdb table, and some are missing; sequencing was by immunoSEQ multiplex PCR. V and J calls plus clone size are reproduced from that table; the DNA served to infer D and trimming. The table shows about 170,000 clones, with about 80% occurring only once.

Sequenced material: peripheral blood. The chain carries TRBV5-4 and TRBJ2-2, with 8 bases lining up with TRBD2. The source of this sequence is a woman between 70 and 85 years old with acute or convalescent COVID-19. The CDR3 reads CASSLVGSGKRTGELFF. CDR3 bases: TGTGCCAGCAGCTTGGTGGGTAGCGGGAAAAGGACCGGGGAGCTGTTTTTT.